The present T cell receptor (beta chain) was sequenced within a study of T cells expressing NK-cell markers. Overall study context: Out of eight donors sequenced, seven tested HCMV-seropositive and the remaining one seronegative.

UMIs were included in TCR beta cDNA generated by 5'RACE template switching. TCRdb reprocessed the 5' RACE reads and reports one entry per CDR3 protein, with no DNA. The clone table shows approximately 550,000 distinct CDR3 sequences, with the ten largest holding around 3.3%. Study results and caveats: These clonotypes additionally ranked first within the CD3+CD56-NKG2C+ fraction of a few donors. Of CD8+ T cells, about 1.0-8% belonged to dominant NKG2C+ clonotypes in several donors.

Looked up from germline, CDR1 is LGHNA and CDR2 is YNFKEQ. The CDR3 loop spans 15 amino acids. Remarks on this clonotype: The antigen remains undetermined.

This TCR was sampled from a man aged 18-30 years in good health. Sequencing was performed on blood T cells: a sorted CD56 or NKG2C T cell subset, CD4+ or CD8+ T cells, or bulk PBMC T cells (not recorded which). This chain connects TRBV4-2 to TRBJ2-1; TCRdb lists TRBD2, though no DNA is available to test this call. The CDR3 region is CASSQERLAANEQFF.